This is a list of T cell receptor beta chains from one sample in a study of cytomegalovirus exposure and HLA in healthy donors. Profiled with immunoSEQ multiplex PCR; TCRdb holds only in-frame clones, not every one. The sample records hundreds of thousands of clones, approximately 90% being singletons. Specimen: PBMCs. These receptors were collected from a woman between 18 and 29 years old in good health and CMV-seronegative. Each CDR3 is given with its conserved first and last residue. Each record gives: D gene, J gene, V gene, CDR3 length, clone size, CDR3 DNA, CDR3 protein. D genes are given only for firm matches. Only some rows state a clone size, as once, few, many or a class for expanded clones.

d_gene: .; j_gene: TRBJ2-3; v_gene: TRBV4-1; len: 15; abundance: .; CDR3nt: TGCGCCAGCAGCCAAACGGGGGACTTGGAAGATACGCAGTATTTT; CDR3aa: CASSQTGDLEDTQYF
d_gene: TRBD2; j_gene: TRBJ2-1; v_gene: TRBV11-2; len: 16; abundance: .; CDR3nt: TGTGCCAGCAGCCCACTAGCGGGAGGTAATATCAATGAGCAGTTCTTC; CDR3aa: CASSPLAGGNINEQFF
d_gene: .; j_gene: TRBJ2-7; v_gene: TRBV19; len: 16; abundance: .; CDR3nt: TGTGCCACGAGGAGAGTAGCGGCTGACTTCTCCTACGAGCAGTACTTC; CDR3aa: CATRRVAADFSYEQYF
d_gene: .; j_gene: TRBJ2-3; v_gene: TRBV5-4; len: 14; abundance: .; CDR3nt: TGTGCCAGCAGCTCTGCAGGGGGCACAGATACGCAGTATTTT; CDR3aa: CASSSAGGTDTQYF
d_gene: TRBD2; j_gene: TRBJ2-1; v_gene: TRBV5-4; len: 16; abundance: .; CDR3nt: TGTGCCAGCAGCTCGGCTAGCGGGAGTTTCCACAATGAGCAGTTCTTC; CDR3aa: CASSSASGSFHNEQFF
d_gene: TRBD1; j_gene: TRBJ1-2; v_gene: TRBV5-8; len: 14; abundance: .; CDR3nt: TGTGCCAGCAGCTTGGACAGGGGCGGCTATGGCTACACCTTC; CDR3aa: CASSLDRGGYGYTF
d_gene: .; j_gene: TRBJ1-2; v_gene: TRBV14; len: 14; abundance: .; CDR3nt: TGTGCCAGCAGCCAAGAATTCAGTGGCTATGGCTACACCTTC; CDR3aa: CASSQEFSGYGYTF
d_gene: .; j_gene: TRBJ2-7; v_gene: TRBV2; len: 16; abundance: once; CDR3nt: TGTGCCAGCAGCTCAAAACAGGCGTTCCCTCGCTACGAGCAGTACTTC; CDR3aa: CASSSKQAFPRYEQYF
d_gene: TRBD1; j_gene: TRBJ1-2; v_gene: TRBV6-5; len: 14; abundance: few; CDR3nt: TGTGCCAGCACCGACGACAGGGATTTAGTATTGTACACCTTC; CDR3aa: CASTDDRDLVLYTF
d_gene: .; j_gene: TRBJ2-3; v_gene: TRBV27; len: 17; abundance: .; CDR3nt: TGTGCCAGCAGTTTACCCCTCTTGGCGGGAAGCACAGATACGCAGTATTTT; CDR3aa: CASSLPLLAGSTDTQYF
d_gene: .; j_gene: TRBJ1-1; v_gene: TRBV2; len: 14; abundance: .; CDR3nt: TGTGCCAGCAGTGTTAACAGGGACGGAGCTGAAGCTTTCTTT; CDR3aa: CASSVNRDGAEAFF
d_gene: .; j_gene: TRBJ1-1; v_gene: TRBV6-6; len: 14; abundance: .; CDR3nt: TGTGCCAGCAGTTCAAGCCCTATGAACACTGAAGCTTTCTTT; CDR3aa: CASSSSPMNTEAFF
d_gene: .; j_gene: TRBJ2-1; v_gene: TRBV4-1; len: 11; abundance: .; CDR3nt: TGCGCCAGCAGCCTGCAGGGTGAGCAGTTCTTC; CDR3aa: CASSLQGEQFF
d_gene: .; j_gene: TRBJ1-5; v_gene: TRBV4-1; len: 15; abundance: few; CDR3nt: TGCGCCAGCAGCCGTGACAGTTATAGCAATCAGCCCCAGCATTTT; CDR3aa: CASSRDSYSNQPQHF
d_gene: TRBD2; j_gene: TRBJ2-3; v_gene: TRBV10-3; len: 16; abundance: .; CDR3nt: TGTGCCATCAAGGAGCGGGAGGGCTCGAGGACAGATACGCAGTATTTT; CDR3aa: CAIKEREGSRTDTQYF
d_gene: .; j_gene: TRBJ2-6; v_gene: TRBV30; len: 14; abundance: .; CDR3nt: TGTGCCTGGAGTTCAGGGGCTGGGGCCAACGTCCTGACTTTC; CDR3aa: CAWSSGAGANVLTF
d_gene: .; j_gene: TRBJ1-2; v_gene: TRBV7-9; len: 12; abundance: .; CDR3nt: TGTGCCAGCAGCTTCAGGATCGGTGGCTACACCTTC; CDR3aa: CASSFRIGGYTF
d_gene: .; j_gene: TRBJ1-5; v_gene: TRBV19; len: 13; abundance: .; CDR3nt: TGTGCCAGTAGTATAGAATTAGTTCAGCCCCAGCATTTT; CDR3aa: CASSIELVQPQHF
d_gene: .; j_gene: TRBJ2-3; v_gene: TRBV9; len: 17; abundance: once; CDR3nt: TGTGCCAGCAGCCACCGAGGAGGGAGAGTGGGAACAGATACGCAGTATTTT; CDR3aa: CASSHRGGRVGTDTQYF
d_gene: .; j_gene: TRBJ2-7; v_gene: TRBV11-2; len: 11; abundance: few; CDR3nt: TGTGCCAGCACCTCGGGGGGACAGGTATTGTTC; CDR3aa: CASTSGGQVLF
d_gene: .; j_gene: TRBJ1-1; v_gene: TRBV5-1; len: 13; abundance: once; CDR3nt: TGCGCCAGCAGCTTTAAACAGGGTTCTGAAGCTTTCTTT; CDR3aa: CASSFKQGSEAFF
d_gene: TRBD1; j_gene: TRBJ2-7; v_gene: TRBV4-1; len: 14; abundance: .; CDR3nt: TGCGCCAGCAGCCAACGACAGGGCCCCTACGAGCAGTACTTC; CDR3aa: CASSQRQGPYEQYF
d_gene: .; j_gene: TRBJ1-1; v_gene: TRBV30; len: 13; abundance: .; CDR3nt: TGTGCCTGGAGTGTCCAACCCCACAGTGAAGCTTTCTTT; CDR3aa: CAWSVQPHSEAFF
d_gene: TRBD2; j_gene: TRBJ2-3; v_gene: TRBV7-7; len: 16; abundance: .; CDR3nt: TGTGCCAGCAGCCCGGGACTAGGGAGAAGCACAGATACGCAGTATTTT; CDR3aa: CASSPGLGRSTDTQYF
d_gene: .; j_gene: TRBJ1-2; v_gene: TRBV10-3; len: 15; abundance: once; CDR3nt: TGTGCCATCAGTGGCGTAAAGGCGGCTAACTATGGCTACACCTTC; CDR3aa: CAISGVKAANYGYTF
d_gene: .; j_gene: TRBJ2-7; v_gene: TRBV6-5; len: 14; abundance: .; CDR3nt: TGTGCCAGCAGTGCAGGGGGGTTCGGGAACGAGCAGTACTTC; CDR3aa: CASSAGGFGNEQYF
d_gene: TRBD1; j_gene: TRBJ1-4; v_gene: TRBV6-6; len: 13; abundance: .; CDR3nt: TGTGCCAGCACCTCCCAGGGGGGTGAGAAACTGTTTTTT; CDR3aa: CASTSQGGEKLFF
d_gene: .; j_gene: TRBJ1-5; v_gene: TRBV28; len: 17; abundance: .; CDR3nt: TGTGCCAGCAGCCGGGGGTACGGGCAGGGTAGCAATCAGCCCCAGCATTTT; CDR3aa: CASSRGYGQGSNQPQHF
d_gene: TRBD2; j_gene: TRBJ2-2; v_gene: TRBV9; len: 16; abundance: .; CDR3nt: TGTGCCAGCAGCGTAGGGGGGAGGGGAAACACCGGGGAGCTGTTTTTT; CDR3aa: CASSVGGRGNTGELFF
d_gene: TRBD2; j_gene: TRBJ2-5; v_gene: TRBV5-1; len: 15; abundance: .; CDR3nt: TGCGCCAGCAGCGCATCGACTAGCCCTCAAGAGACCCAGTACTTC; CDR3aa: CASSASTSPQETQYF
d_gene: TRBD1; j_gene: TRBJ1-1; v_gene: TRBV7-3; len: 13; abundance: .; CDR3nt: TGTGCCAGCAGCTTCGGGACAGAGCATAAAGCTTTCTTT; CDR3aa: CASSFGTEHKAFF
d_gene: .; j_gene: TRBJ1-4; v_gene: TRBV28; len: 13; abundance: .; CDR3nt: TGTGCCAGCAGCGGCGGGGGGGATGAAAAACTGTTTTTT; CDR3aa: CASSGGGDEKLFF